The rows below give T cell receptor beta chains drawn from one sample of a study of control samples from healthy donors and cancer patients. Using immunoSEQ multiplex PCR, the repertoire was profiled, and TCRdb retains in-frame clones only, with some absent. In the table there are 100,000 to 150,000 clones, roughly 87% of which are singletons. The sample was blood. Receptors originate from a man aged 35-49 years in good health. Both conserved end residues are part of each CDR3. A D gene is named only where the DNA matches it firmly. A clone size is listed for some rows: how often the clone was seen (once, few, many), or a class if it is expanded.

v_call,d_call,j_call,clone_size,cdr3_aa,cdr3_nt
TRBV5-6,TRBD2,TRBJ2-1,-,CASSLTSGGARYNEQFF,TGTGCCAGCAGCCTGACTAGCGGGGGGGCTAGATACAATGAGCAGTTCTTC
TRBV6-2/TRBV6-3,TRBD1,TRBJ1-6,-,CASSRDRGANSPLHF,TGTGCCAGCAGTCGGGACAGGGGCGCGAATTCACCCCTCCACTTT
TRBV30,TRBD2,TRBJ2-4,-,CAWSGGGEVKNIQYF,TGTGCCTGGAGTGGCGGGGGGGAGGTAAAAAACATTCAGTACTTC
TRBV5-6,-,TRBJ2-2,-,CASSVYGPQVPGELFF,TGTGCCAGCAGCGTGTACGGGCCGCAAGTCCCCGGGGAGCTGTTTTTT
TRBV24-1,-,TRBJ1-2,-,CATSDLDTYGYTF,TGTGCCACCAGTGATTTGGACACCTATGGCTACACCTTC
TRBV5-1,-,TRBJ2-5,-,CASSLAQETQYF,TGCGCCAGCAGCTTGGCTCAAGAGACCCAGTACTTC
TRBV24-1,TRBD1,TRBJ1-5,-,CATSDFRDSLWNQPQHF,TGTGCCACCAGTGATTTTAGGGACAGCCTTTGGAATCAGCCCCAGCATTTT
TRBV27,-,TRBJ2-1,-,CASSSGWTRGFYNEQFF,TGTGCCAGCAGTTCTGGGTGGACTAGGGGGTTTTACAATGAGCAGTTCTTC
TRBV7-2,-,TRBJ1-2,-,CASSSWDKGRIGYTF,TGTGCCAGCAGCTCTTGGGACAAGGGGAGGATCGGCTACACCTTC
TRBV7-6,TRBD2,TRBJ2-5,once,CASSLSGGAWETQYF,TGTGCCAGCAGCTTATCCGGGGGGGCATGGGAGACCCAGTACTTC
TRBV10-1,-,TRBJ2-4,once,CASSPAKNIQYF,TGCGCCAGCTCTCCGGCCAAAAACATTCAGTACTTC
TRBV6-1,-,TRBJ2-3,-,CASSDAAGTNTDTQYF,TGTGCCAGCAGTGATGCGGCGGGAACGAACACAGATACGCAGTATTTT
TRBV7-9,-,TRBJ2-1,-,CASSLRTHNEQFF,TGTGCCAGCAGCTTGAGGACTCACAATGAGCAGTTCTTC
TRBV29-1,-,TRBJ1-5,-,CSVARDSNQPQHF,TGCAGCGTTGCCAGGGATAGCAATCAGCCCCAGCATTTT
TRBV2,-,TRBJ1-6,-,CASSERTHYNSPLHF,TGTGCCAGCAGTGAACGTACGCATTATAATTCACCCCTCCACTTT
TRBV3-1/TRBV3-2,-,TRBJ2-2,-,CASSQGWGRSTGELFF,TGTGCCAGCAGCCAGGGATGGGGGAGAAGCACCGGGGAGCTGTTTTTT
TRBV18,-,TRBJ2-1,-,CASSLIEDREKFF,TGTGCCAGCTCACTTATTGAAGACAGAGAAAAGTTCTTC
TRBV7-2,TRBD1,TRBJ1-6,-,CASSLGATGTYNSPLHF,TGTGCCAGCAGCTTAGGGGCGACAGGGACCTATAATTCACCCCTCCACTTT
TRBV19,-,TRBJ1-1,-,CASSTQGLSTEAFF,TGTGCCAGTAGTACCCAGGGACTGAGCACTGAAGCTTTCTTT
TRBV5-1,-,TRBJ2-2,-,CASGGGGGTGELFF,TGCGCCAGCGGCGGTGGGGGCGGCACCGGGGAGCTGTTTTTT
TRBV4-3,TRBD1,TRBJ2-7,-,CASSQEAGGGQGAYEQYF,TGCGCCAGCAGCCAAGAGGCCGGCGGGGGACAGGGAGCCTACGAGCAGTACTTC
TRBV7-9,-,TRBJ2-6,-,CASMGGDPGANVLTF,TGTGCCAGCATGGGCGGGGATCCTGGGGCCAACGTCCTGACTTTC
TRBV7-9,-,TRBJ2-5,-,CASSLSTQETQYF,TGTGCCAGCAGCTTATCCACCCAAGAGACCCAGTACTTC
TRBV7-8,-,TRBJ1-5,once,CASSLAWRNNQPQHF,TGTGCCAGCAGCTTAGCGTGGCGGAATAATCAGCCCCAGCATTTT
TRBV15,-,TRBJ1-1,-,CATSRDWRMNTEAFF,TGTGCCACCAGCCGGGACTGGCGGATGAACACTGAAGCTTTCTTT
TRBV9,-,TRBJ2-4,once,CASSTVGGGIGSKNIQYF,TGTGCCAGCAGCACTGTGGGGGGCGGGATTGGGTCTAAAAACATTCAGTACTTC
TRBV6-5,-,TRBJ1-5,-,CASRNSNQPQHF,TGTGCGTCAAGAAATAGCAATCAGCCCCAGCATTTT
TRBV10-2,TRBD1,TRBJ1-5,-,CASSEARGIRQPQHF,TGCGCCAGCAGTGAGGCCAGGGGGATTAGACAGCCCCAGCATTTT
TRBV24-1,TRBD2,TRBJ2-5,-,CATSAGTSGTQETQYF,TGTGCCACCAGTGCTGGGACTAGCGGTACTCAAGAGACCCAGTACTTC